Sequencing of this T cell receptor (beta chain) was carried out in a study of cytomegalovirus exposure and HLA in healthy donors. Profiled with immunoSEQ multiplex PCR; TCRdb holds only in-frame clones, not every one. The table records 150,000 to 200,000 clones, about 85% of them present only once. The CDR3 has 16 residues. V was clipped by 3 bases and J by 3 bases; unmatched bases: 5. Germline CDR1 is SGHRS and CDR2 is YFSETQ. Sequencing was carried out using PBMCs. The chain couples TRBV5-1 to TRBJ2-3, with 12 positions matching TRBD2. The source of this sequence is a man younger than 35 in good health and CMV-seropositive. CDR3 DNA sequence: TGCGCCAGCAGCTCCGGGACTAGCGGGTCTACAGATACGCAGTATTTT. Its translation: CASSSGTSGSTDTQYF. Full variable domain (remainder filled in from reference TRBV5-1 and TRBJ2-3): KAGVTQTPRYLIKTRGQQVTLSCSPISGHRSVSWYQQTPGQGLQFLFEYFSETQRNKGNFPGRFSGRQFSNSRSEMNVSTLELGDSALYLCASSSGTSGSTDTQYFGPGTRLTVL.